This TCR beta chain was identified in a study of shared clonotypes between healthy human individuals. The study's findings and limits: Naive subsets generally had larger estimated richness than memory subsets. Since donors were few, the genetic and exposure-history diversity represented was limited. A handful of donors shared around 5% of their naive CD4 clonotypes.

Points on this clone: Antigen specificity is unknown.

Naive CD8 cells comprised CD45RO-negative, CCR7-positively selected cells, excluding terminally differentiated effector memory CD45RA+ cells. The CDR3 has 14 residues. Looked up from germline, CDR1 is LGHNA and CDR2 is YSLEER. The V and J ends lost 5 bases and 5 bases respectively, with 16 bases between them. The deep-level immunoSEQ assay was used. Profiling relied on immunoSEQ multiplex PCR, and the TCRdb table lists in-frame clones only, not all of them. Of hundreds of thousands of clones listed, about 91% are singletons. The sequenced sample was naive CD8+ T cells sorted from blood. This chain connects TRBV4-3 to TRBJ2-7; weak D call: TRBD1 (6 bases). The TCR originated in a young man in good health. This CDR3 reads CASSGTTNMDEQYF. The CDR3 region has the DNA TGCGCCAGCAGCGGGACAACAAATATGGACGAGCAGTACTTC.